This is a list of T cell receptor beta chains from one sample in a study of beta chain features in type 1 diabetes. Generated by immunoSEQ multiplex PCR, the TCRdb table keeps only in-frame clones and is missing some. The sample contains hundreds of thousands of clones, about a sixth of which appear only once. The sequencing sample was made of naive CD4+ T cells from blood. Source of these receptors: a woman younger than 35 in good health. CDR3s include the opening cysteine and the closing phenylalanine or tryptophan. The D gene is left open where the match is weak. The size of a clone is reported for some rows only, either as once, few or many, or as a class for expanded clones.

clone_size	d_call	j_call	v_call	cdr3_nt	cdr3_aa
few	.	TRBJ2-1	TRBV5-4	TGTGCCAGCAGCTCGGTATACAATGAGCAGTTCTTC	CASSSVYNEQFF
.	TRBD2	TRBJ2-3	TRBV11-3	TGTGCCAGCAGCTTAGGTCGACTAGCGGGAGATACAGATACGCAGTATTTT	CASSLGRLAGDTDTQYF
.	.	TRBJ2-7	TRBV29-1	TGCAGCGTTAAGACCCAAGGCAGGGTCAACGAGCAGTACTTC	CSVKTQGRVNEQYF
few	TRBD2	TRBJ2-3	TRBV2	TGTGCCACCCATAGCGGGAGTCGGACAGATACGCAGTATTTT	CATHSGSRTDTQYF
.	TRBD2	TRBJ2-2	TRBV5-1	TGCGCCAGCAGCACGGCCGGGACTAGTGGCACCGGGGAGCTGTTTTTT	CASSTAGTSGTGELFF
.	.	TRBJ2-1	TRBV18	TGTGCCAGCTCACCACTAAATTATGAGCAGTTCTTC	CASSPLNYEQFF
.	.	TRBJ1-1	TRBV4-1	TGCGCCAGCAGCCAAGGATTCGTACTCATGAACACTGAAGCTTTCTTT	CASSQGFVLMNTEAFF
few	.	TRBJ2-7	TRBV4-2	TGTGCCAGCAGCCAAGATTTTTCAAGGGGATCCTACGAGCAGTACTTC	CASSQDFSRGSYEQYF
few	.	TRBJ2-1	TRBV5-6	TGTGCCAGCAGCTTGTATTCCGGGACCTCCCACAATGAGCAGTTCTTC	CASSLYSGTSHNEQFF
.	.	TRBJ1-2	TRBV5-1	TGCGCCAGCAGCCTGGATGACCCGTTCTATGGCTACACCTTC	CASSLDDPFYGYTF
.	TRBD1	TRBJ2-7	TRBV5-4	TGTGCCAGCAGCTTGAAGACAGGGGACTCCTACGAGCAGTACTTC	CASSLKTGDSYEQYF
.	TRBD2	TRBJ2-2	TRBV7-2	TGTGCCAGCAGCCTCAGCGGGAGAAGAACCGGGGAGCTGTTTTTT	CASSLSGRRTGELFF
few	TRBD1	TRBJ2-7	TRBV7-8	TGTGCCAGCAGCTTGCGAGACAGGGGCGAGCAGTACTTC	CASSLRDRGEQYF
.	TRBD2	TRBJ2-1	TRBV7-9	TGTGCCAGCAGCGTAGCGGGAGGGGATGAGCAGTTCTTC	CASSVAGGDEQFF
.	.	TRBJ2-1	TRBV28	TGTGCCAGCAGTTTTTATCGAGCGACCTCCTACAATGAGCAGTTCTTC	CASSFYRATSYNEQFF
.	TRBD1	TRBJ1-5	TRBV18	TGTGCCAGCTCACCACACGCAAGACAGGGGCCCCAGCATTTT	CASSPHARQGPQHF
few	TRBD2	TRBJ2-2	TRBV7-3	TGTGCCAGCAGCTTATTGGCCGGGACTAGCGGGAGGTTGACCGGGGAGCTGTTTTTT	CASSLLAGTSGRLTGELFF
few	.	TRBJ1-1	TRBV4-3	TGCGCCAGCAGCACACACCACCTTTGGGGGCCCTCGGAGAACACTGAAGCTTTCTTT	CASSTHHLWGPSENTEAFF
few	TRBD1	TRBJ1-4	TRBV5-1	TGCGCCAGCAGCTCGACAGGGGGGATTGAAAAACTGTTTTTT	CASSSTGGIEKLFF
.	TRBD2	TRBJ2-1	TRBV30	TGTGCCTGGAGTGTACTTGAGCGGGAGGGGGTGAATGAGCAGTTCTTC	CAWSVLEREGVNEQFF
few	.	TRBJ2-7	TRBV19	TGTGCCAGTAGTGCGCAGGGCTACGAGCAGTACTTC	CASSAQGYEQYF
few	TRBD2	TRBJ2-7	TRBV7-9	TGTGCCAGCAGCGCCGGACTAGCCCTGATGGACGAGCAGTACTTC	CASSAGLALMDEQYF
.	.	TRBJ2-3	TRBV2	TGTGCCAGCTTCGCTAGCCTGGTTTTCACAGATACGCAGTATTTT	CASFASLVFTDTQYF
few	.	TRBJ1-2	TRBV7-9	TGTGCCAGCAGCCGGACTACTAACTATGGCTACACCTTC	CASSRTTNYGYTF
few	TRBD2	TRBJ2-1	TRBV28	TGTGCCAGCAGTTTTCGTCTAGCGGGAGCTGACGATGAGCAGTTCTTC	CASSFRLAGADDEQFF
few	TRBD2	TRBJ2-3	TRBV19	TGTGCCAGTAGTTCCGTAGCGGGAAGCACAGATACGCAGTATTTT	CASSSVAGSTDTQYF